This is a list of T cell receptor beta chains from one sample in a study of cytomegalovirus exposure and HLA in healthy donors. Here immunoSEQ multiplex PCR was the method, and the copy in TCRdb shows in-frame clones only, minus some. The table lists 110,000 to 150,000 clones, about a tenth of them singletons. The sequencing input was PBMCs. The receptor source for this set is a male donor in good health and CMV-seronegative. Each CDR3 is given with its conserved first and last residue. D genes are given only for firm matches. Expanded clones are given a class, and other clones once, few, many or no size at all.

d_call clone_size j_call v_call cdr3_nt cdr3_aa
TRBD1 - TRBJ1-2 TRBV19 TGTGCCGGTAGTCCCACAGGGGGCTCGCGGGGCTACACCTTC CAGSPTGGSRGYTF
- - TRBJ2-1 TRBV9 TGTGCCAGCAGCGAGTCAGGGTTCGAGCAGTTCTTC CASSESGFEQFF
- - TRBJ1-5 TRBV28 TGTGCCAGCAGCCCCCCCCCAGGCAATCAGCCCCAGCATTTT CASSPPPGNQPQHF
- - TRBJ2-2 TRBV7-9 TGTGCCAGCAGCTTAGCGCAGGGGCGGGCCGGGGAGCTGTTTTTT CASSLAQGRAGELFF
- few TRBJ2-2 TRBV9 TGTGCCAGCAGCGTAAAGTGGGGGGACGGGGAGCTGTTTTTT CASSVKWGDGELFF
- few TRBJ2-1 TRBV29-1 TGCAGCGCAGGGCTAGACAATGAGCAGTTCTTC CSAGLDNEQFF
TRBD2 - TRBJ2-3 TRBV29-1 TGCAGCGTTTTGACTAGCGATAGTCGAGATACGCAGTATTTT CSVLTSDSRDTQYF
TRBD2 - TRBJ2-7 TRBV27 TGTGCCAGCAGTTTAAGGCGCGGCGGGGGAACCTACGAGCAGTACTTC CASSLRRGGGTYEQYF
- many TRBJ1-1 TRBV15 TGTGCCACCAGCAGTGGGAGAGGGGACTTGAACACTGAAGCTTTCTTT CATSSGRGDLNTEAFF
TRBD2 few TRBJ2-5 TRBV7-8 TGTGCCAGCAGTTCGACTAGCGGGCAAGAGACCCAGTACTTC CASSSTSGQETQYF
TRBD2 - TRBJ2-1 TRBV15 TGTGCCACCAGCAGAGATTCGGAAACCGTCGGGACTAGCGGGGGTTACAATGAGCAGTTCTTC CATSRDSETVGTSGGYNEQFF
TRBD1 - TRBJ2-7 TRBV7-3 TGTGCCAGCAGTCCCAGCTACGGACAGGACTACGAGCAGTACTTC CASSPSYGQDYEQYF
TRBD1 few TRBJ2-1 TRBV4-2 TGTGCCAGCAGCCATCCTACGACACCGCGGACAGGGGTATACAATGAGCAGTTCTTC CASSHPTTPRTGVYNEQFF
- few TRBJ2-3 TRBV27 TGTGCCAGCAGTTTAGAAAGCGGCTATACGCAGTATTTT CASSLESGYTQYF
- few TRBJ2-7 TRBV5-1 TGCGCCAGCAGCCATATCGCCGGGACATACTCCTACGAGCAGTACTTC CASSHIAGTYSYEQYF